Below are 13 T cell receptor beta chains sequenced from a single sample in a study of T cell responses to AZD1222 COVID-19 vaccine. Some clones are missing from TCRdb's copy, which holds only in-frame ones; the method was immunoSEQ multiplex PCR. The table shows approximately 100,000 clones, with 75% to 95% occurring only once. The sample here was peripheral blood, taken on day 0 of AZD1222 vaccination. All receptors derive from an adult in good health.

The genes are TRBV9 and TRBJ2-7, with no clear D. Germline loops: CDR1 SGDLS, CDR2 YYNGEE. This CDR3 is 13 amino acids long. The V gene lost 1 base and the J gene lost 6 bases, with 11 bases spanning the gap. The CDR3 is CASSVNQLGEQYF. The CDR3 DNA reads as TGTGCCAGCAGCGTAAACCAGCTTGGCGAGCAGTACTTC.

The rearrangement joins TRBV19 to TRBJ2-7, with a possible D match to TRBD2 (5 bases). V lost 3 bases, J lost 2 bases, and 20 bases lay in between. The CDR3 is 17 amino acids. Germline V gives CDR1 LNHDA, CDR2 SQIVND (reference sequence). The CDR3 region is CASSMFLFGGQTYEQYF. The CDR3 DNA reads as TGTGCCAGTAGTATGTTCCTGTTTGGCGGGCAGACCTACGAGCAGTACTTC.

The gene calls are TRBV7-6 and TRBJ2-7; 7 nucleotides agree with TRBD2. V dropped 4 bases and J dropped 4; count of bases not matched to a gene: 4. The CDR3 is 13 residues long. Per the germline V gene, CDR1 is SGHVS and CDR2 is FNYEAQ. The CDR3 DNA is TGTGCCAGCAGCTGGGGGGGGATTTACGAGCAGTACTTC. Its translation: CASSWGGIYEQYF.

The chain carries TRBV12-3 or TRBV12-4 and TRBJ1-1; the D gene is possibly TRBD1 (5 bases). V was shortened by 4 bases and J by 7 bases, with 10 bases between the two germline ends. The CDR3 contains 12 residues. This CDR3 is CASSSGRHEAFF. CDR3 coding DNA: TGTGCCAGCAGTTCAGGGAGACATGAAGCTTTCTTT.

The genes are TRBV13 and TRBJ2-5; 7 bases map to TRBD2. This CDR3 has 15 amino acids. The germline CDR1 and CDR2 sequences are PRHDT and FYEKMQ (reference sequence). Losses at the gene ends were 5 bases for V and 9 bases for J; bases not matched to a gene: 15. The CDR3, as DNA: TGTGCCAGCAGCCACCTCGGCGGGAGCGACTTGGCCCAGTACTTC. Its protein is CASSHLGGSDLAQYF.

The chain couples TRBV7-8 to TRBJ2-3; a possible D gene is TRBD2 (6 bases). The length of the CDR3 is 16 residues. Germline-derived CDR1 and CDR2 are SGHVS and FQNEAQ. Trimming removed 2 bases from V and 2 bases from J, with 14 bases in between. The CDR3 region has the DNA TGTGCCAGCAGCTTACGGGCGGGGCGGATCACAGATACGCAGTATTTT. This translates into CASSLRAGRITDTQYF.

The chain links TRBV5-1 to TRBJ1-2; unclear D gene. V shed 0 bases and J shed 8 bases, with 20 bases lying between them. Germline CDR1 reads SGHRS; CDR2 reads YFSETQ. CDR3 length: 16 amino acids. The DNA of the CDR3 is TGCGCCAGCAGCTTGGATGCCCCTAATGGCCCCAGCGGCTACACCTTC. Residues: CASSLDAPNGPSGYTF.

This chain joins TRBV10-3 and TRBJ1-1, with 9 bases fitting TRBD1. The CDR3 totals 13 residues. Trimming at V came to 8 bases and at J to 3 bases, leaving 4 bases not matched to a gene. CDR1 and CDR2 (germline): ENHRY, SYGVKD. CDR3 sequence: CAISWTGDTEAFF. CDR3 sequence (DNA): TGTGCCATCTCCTGGACAGGGGACACTGAAGCTTTCTTT.

This sequence joins TRBV25-1 and TRBJ1-2, with unresolved D. Germline V gene sequence: CDR1 MGHDK, CDR2 SYGVNS. Trimming took 4 bases from V and 8 from J, leaving 8 bases between them. The CDR3 loop spans 11 amino acids. CDR3 coding DNA: TGTGCCAGCAGTGGTCCGGGGGGCTACACCTTC. Translating it yields CASSGPGGYTF.

This clone occurred a few times. The rearrangement uses TRBV5-8 and TRBJ2-1, with TRBD2 identical over 11 bases. CDR3 size: 20 residues. After removal of 0 bases from V and 0 bases from J, the junction contained 11 bases not matched to a gene. The germline V gene encodes CDR1 SGHTS and CDR2 YDEGEE. The CDR3 nucleotides are TGTGCCAGCAGCTTGGCCCGGGCAGGGGGACTAGCGGACTCCTACAATGAGCAGTTCTTC. This sequence encodes CASSLARAGGLADSYNEQFF.

The gene calls are TRBV30 and TRBJ2-1; 14 bases are shared with TRBD2. J lost 8 bases, V lost 1 base, and 10 bases had no gene match. The CDR3 consists of 17 residues. Germline V gene lookup returns CDR1 GTSNPN and CDR2 SVGIG (reference sequence). CDR3 protein: CAWSEPRLAGGRHEQFF. The DNA for the CDR3 is TGTGCCTGGAGTGAGCCCAGACTAGCGGGAGGGCGGCATGAGCAGTTCTTC.

The rearrangement joins TRBV10-3 to TRBJ2-1, with D unresolved. Germline loops: CDR1 ENHRY, CDR2 SYGVKD. Trimming stripped 1 base from V and 5 bases from J, with 9 bases between. CDR3 length equals 14 residues. Here the CDR3 reads CAISELSTNNEQFF. The DNA of the CDR3 is TGTGCCATCAGTGAGTTAAGTACCAACAATGAGCAGTTCTTC.

This chain links TRBV6-1 with TRBJ2-1, with 7 bases identical to TRBD1. Losses at the gene ends were 4 bases for V and 9 bases for J; bases not matched to a gene: 15. The CDR3 spans 16 residues. The V gene's germline CDR1 is MNHNS and CDR2 SASEGT. For the CDR3, the DNA is TGTGCCAGCAGTGCTTATCCGGGACAGAATCCAACTGAGCAGTTCTTC. Amino acid sequence: CASSAYPGQNPTEQFF.